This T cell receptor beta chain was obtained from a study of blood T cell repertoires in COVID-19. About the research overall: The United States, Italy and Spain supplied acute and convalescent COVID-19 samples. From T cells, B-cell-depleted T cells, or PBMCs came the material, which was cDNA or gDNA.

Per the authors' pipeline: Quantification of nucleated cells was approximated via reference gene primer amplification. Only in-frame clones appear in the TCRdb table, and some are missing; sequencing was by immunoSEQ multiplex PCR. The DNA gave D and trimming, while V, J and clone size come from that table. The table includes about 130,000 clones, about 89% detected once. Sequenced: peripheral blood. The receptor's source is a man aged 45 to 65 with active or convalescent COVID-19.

For the CDR3, the DNA is TGTGCCAGCAGCCAAGATCCAGGGGGCTGGGAGACCCAGTACTTC. It translates to CASSQDPGGWETQYF. The V gene is TRBV3-1 (or the pseudogene TRBV3-2), the J gene TRBJ2-5; TRBD1 matches at 8 bases. The CDR3 spans 15 residues. Germline V CDR1 and CDR2: LGHDT, YNNKEL (reference sequence). V was clipped by 0 bases and J by 5 bases; unmatched bases: 5.